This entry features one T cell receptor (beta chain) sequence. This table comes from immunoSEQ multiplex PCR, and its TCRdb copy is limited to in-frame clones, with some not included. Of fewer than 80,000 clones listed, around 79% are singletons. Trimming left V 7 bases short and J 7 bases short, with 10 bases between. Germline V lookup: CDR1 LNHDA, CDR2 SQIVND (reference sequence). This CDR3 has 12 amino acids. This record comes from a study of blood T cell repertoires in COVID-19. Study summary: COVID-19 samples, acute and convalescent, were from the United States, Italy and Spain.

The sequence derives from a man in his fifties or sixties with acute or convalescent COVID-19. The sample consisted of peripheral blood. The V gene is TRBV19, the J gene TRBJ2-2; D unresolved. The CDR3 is CASMAVRGELFF. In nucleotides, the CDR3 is TGTGCCAGTATGGCAGTCCGCGGGGAGCTGTTTTTT. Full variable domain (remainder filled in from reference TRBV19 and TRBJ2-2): DGGITQSPKYLFRKEGQNVTLSCEQNLNHDAMYWYRQDPGQGLRLIYYSQIVNDFQKGDIAEGYSVSREKKESFPLTVTSAQKNPTAFYLCASMAVRGELFFGEGSRLTVL.